This section outlines one T cell receptor (beta chain) sequence together with its context. TCRdb's table, derived via immunoSEQ multiplex PCR, lists solely in-frame clones and lacks some. The table lists about 180,000 clones, 70% to 90% of them singletons. The data belong to a study of blood T cell repertoires in COVID-19. This CDR3 region has 13 residues. The V gene lost 8 bases and the J gene lost 0 bases, with 10 bases spanning the gap. In germline, CDR1 is MGHRA, CDR2 YSYEKL. This chain joins TRBV4-1 and TRBJ1-1; D gene unclear. This clonotype originated in a woman in her twenties or thirties with acute or convalescent COVID-19. Sequenced material: peripheral blood. CDR3 sequence reads: CASGEGMNTEAFF. CDR3 bases: TGCGCCAGCGGGGAGGGCATGAACACTGAAGCTTTCTTT.